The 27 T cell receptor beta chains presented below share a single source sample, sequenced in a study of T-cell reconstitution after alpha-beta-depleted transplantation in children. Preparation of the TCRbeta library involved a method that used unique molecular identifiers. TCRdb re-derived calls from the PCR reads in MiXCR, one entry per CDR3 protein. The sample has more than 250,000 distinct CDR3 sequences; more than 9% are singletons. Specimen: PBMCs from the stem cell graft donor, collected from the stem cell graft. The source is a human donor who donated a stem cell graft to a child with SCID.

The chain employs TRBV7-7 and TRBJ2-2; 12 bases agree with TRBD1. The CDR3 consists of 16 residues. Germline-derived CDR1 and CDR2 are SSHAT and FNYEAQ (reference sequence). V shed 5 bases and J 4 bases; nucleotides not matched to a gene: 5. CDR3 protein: CASSRGQGASTGELFF. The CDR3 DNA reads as TGTGCCAGCAGCCGGGGACAGGGGGCGAGCACCGGGGAGCTGTTTTTT. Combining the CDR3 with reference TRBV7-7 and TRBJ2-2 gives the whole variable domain GAGVSQSPRYKVTKRGQDVTLRCDPISSHATLYWYQQALGQGPEFLTYFNYEAQPDKSGLPSDRFSAERPEGSISTLTIQRTEQRDSAMYRCASSRGQGASTGELFFGEGSRLTVL.

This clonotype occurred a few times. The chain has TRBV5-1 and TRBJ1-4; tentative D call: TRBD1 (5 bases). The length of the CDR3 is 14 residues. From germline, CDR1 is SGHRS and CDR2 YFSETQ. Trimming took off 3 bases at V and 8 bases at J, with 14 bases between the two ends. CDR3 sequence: CASSSGSLSEKLFF. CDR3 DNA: TGCGCCAGCAGCTCAGGGAGCTTGAGCGAAAAACTGTTTTTT.

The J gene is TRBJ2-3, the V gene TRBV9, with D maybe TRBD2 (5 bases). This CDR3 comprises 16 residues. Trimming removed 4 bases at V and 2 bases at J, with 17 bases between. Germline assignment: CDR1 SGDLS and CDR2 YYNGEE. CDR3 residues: CASSSGIAEITDTQYF. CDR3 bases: TGTGCCAGCAGCTCCGGGATTGCAGAGATCACAGATACGCAGTATTTT.

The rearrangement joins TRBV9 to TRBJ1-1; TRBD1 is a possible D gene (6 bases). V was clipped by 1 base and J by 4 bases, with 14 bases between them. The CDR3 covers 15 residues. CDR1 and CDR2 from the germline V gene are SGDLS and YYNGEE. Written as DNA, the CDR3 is TGTGCCAGCAGCGTAAGTCCGGGGGCGGTCACTGAAGCTTTCTTT. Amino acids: CASSVSPGAVTEAFF.

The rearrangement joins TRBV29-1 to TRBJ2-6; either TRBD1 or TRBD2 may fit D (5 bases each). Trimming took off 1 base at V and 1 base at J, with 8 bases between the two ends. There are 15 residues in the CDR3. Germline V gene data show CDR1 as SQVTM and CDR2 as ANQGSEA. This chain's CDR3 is CSVEGGDSGANVLTF. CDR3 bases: TGCAGCGTTGAAGGAGGGGATTCTGGGGCCAACGTCCTGACTTTC.

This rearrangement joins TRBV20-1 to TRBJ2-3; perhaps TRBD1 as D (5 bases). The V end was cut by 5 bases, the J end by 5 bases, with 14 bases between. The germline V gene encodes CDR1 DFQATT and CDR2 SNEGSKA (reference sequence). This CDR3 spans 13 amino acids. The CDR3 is CSAVLGTGDTQYF. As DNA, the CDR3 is TGCAGTGCTGTCCTTGGAACAGGAGATACGCAGTATTTT.

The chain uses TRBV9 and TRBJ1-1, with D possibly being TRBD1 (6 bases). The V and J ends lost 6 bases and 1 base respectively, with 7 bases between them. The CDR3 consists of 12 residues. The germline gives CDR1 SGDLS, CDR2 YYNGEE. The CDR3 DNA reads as TGTGCCAGCAAGGGGGGGAACACTGAAGCTTTCTTT. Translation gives CASKGGNTEAFF.

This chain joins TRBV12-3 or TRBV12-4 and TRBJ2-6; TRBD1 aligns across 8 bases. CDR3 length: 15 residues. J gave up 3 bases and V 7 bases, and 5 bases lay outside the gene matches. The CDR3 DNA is TGTGCCAGCAACCAGGGGGCGGTTGGGGCCAACGTCCTGACTTTC. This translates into CASNQGAVGANVLTF.

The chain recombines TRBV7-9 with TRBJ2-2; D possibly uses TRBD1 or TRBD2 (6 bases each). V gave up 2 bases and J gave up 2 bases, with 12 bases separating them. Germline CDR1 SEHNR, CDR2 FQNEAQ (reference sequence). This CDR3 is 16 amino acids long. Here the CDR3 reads CASSLSGAHNTGELFF. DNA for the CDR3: TGTGCCAGCAGCTTATCGGGGGCCCATAACACCGGGGAGCTGTTTTTT.

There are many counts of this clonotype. The CDR3 protein is CSARDPTSGTYEQYF. The CDR3 region has the DNA TGCAGTGCTAGAGACCCGACTAGCGGCACCTACGAGCAGTACTTC. The V call is TRBV20-1, the J call TRBJ2-7; TRBD2 matches 9 bases. Trimming took 0 bases from V and 2 from J; bases not matched to a gene: 5. The CDR3 length is 15 residues. The germline V gene has CDR1 DFQATT and CDR2 SNEGSKA (reference sequence).

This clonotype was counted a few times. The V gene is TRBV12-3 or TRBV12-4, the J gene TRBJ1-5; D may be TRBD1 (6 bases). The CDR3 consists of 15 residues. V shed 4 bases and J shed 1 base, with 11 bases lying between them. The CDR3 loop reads CASSSGQMSNQPQHF. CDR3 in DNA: TGTGCCAGCAGTTCTGGACAGATGAGCAATCAGCCCCAGCATTTT.

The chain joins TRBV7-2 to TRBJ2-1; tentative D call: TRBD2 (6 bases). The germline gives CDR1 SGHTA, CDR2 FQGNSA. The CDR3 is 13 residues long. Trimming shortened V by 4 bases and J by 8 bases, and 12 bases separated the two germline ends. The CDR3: CASSSWGLYEQFF. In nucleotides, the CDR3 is TGTGCCAGCAGCTCCTGGGGACTTTATGAGCAGTTCTTC.

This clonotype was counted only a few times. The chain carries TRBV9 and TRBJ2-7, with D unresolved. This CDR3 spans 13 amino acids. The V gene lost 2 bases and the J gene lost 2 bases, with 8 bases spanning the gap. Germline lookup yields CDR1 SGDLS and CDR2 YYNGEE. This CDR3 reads CASSVDGPYEQYF. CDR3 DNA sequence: TGTGCCAGCAGCGTGGACGGACCCTACGAGCAGTACTTC.

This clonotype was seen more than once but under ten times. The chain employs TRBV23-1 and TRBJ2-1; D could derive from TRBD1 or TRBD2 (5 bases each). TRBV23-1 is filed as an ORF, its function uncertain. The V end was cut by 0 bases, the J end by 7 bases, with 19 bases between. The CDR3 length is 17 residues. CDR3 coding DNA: TGCGCCAGCAGTCAATCCGACGCGGGCAGGGTTGGGAATGAGCAGTTCTTC. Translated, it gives CASSQSDAGRVGNEQFF.

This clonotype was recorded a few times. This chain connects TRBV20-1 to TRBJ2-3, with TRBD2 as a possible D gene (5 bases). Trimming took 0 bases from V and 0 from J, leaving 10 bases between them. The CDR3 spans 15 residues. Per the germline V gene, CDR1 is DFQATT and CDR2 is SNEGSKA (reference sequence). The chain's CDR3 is CSARDPAVSTDTQYF. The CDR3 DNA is TGCAGTGCTAGAGACCCAGCGGTGAGCACAGATACGCAGTATTTT.

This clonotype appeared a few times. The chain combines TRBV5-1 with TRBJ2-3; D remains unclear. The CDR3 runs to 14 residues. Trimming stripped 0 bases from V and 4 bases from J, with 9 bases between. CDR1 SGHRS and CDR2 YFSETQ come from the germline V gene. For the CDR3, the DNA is TGCGCCAGCAGCTTGGAATGGTGGGCAGATACGCAGTATTTT. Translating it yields CASSLEWWADTQYF.

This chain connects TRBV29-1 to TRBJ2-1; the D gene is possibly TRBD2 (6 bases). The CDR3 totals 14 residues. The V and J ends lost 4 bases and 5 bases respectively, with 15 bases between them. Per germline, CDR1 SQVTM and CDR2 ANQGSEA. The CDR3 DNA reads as TGCAGCGTTGCGGTTGGCGGGAACAACAATGAGCAGTTCTTC. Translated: CSVAVGGNNNEQFF.

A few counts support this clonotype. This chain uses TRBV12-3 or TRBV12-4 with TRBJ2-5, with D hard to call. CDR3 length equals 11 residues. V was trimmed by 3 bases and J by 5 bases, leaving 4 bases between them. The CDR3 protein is CASSFYETQYF. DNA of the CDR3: TGTGCCAGCAGTTTCTATGAGACCCAGTACTTC.

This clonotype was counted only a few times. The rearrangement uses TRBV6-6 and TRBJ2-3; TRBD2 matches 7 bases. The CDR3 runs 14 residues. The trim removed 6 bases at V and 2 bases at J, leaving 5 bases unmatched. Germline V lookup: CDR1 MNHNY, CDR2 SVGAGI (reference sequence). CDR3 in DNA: TGTGCCAGCAGAACCCTAGCGGCCACAGATACGCAGTATTTT. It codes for CASRTLAATDTQYF.

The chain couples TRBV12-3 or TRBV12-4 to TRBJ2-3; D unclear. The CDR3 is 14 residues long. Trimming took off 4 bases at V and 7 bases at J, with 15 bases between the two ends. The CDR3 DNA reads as TGTGCCAGCAGTTCCCCCACTGTGCGATATACGCAGTATTTT. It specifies CASSSPTVRYTQYF.

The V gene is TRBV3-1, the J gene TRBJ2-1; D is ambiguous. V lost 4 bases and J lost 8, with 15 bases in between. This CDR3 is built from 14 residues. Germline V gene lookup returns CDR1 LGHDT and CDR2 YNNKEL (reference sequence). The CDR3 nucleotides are TGTGCCAGCAGCCCCGGACCCCCTTCGGATGAGCAGTTCTTC. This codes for CASSPGPPSDEQFF.

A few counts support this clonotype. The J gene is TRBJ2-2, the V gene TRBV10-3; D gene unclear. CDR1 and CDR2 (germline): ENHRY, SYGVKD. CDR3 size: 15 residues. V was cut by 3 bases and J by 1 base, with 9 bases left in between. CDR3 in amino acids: CAISDRRVNTGELFF. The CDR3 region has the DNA TGTGCCATCAGTGACCGACGGGTGAACACCGGGGAGCTGTTTTTT.

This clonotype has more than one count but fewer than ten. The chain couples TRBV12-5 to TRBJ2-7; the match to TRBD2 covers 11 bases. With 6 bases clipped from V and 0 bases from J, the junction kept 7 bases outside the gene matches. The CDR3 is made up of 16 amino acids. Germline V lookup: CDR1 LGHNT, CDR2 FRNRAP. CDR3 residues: CASGSTSGGSSYEQYF. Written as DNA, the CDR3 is TGTGCTAGTGGATCTACTAGCGGGGGAAGCTCCTACGAGCAGTACTTC.

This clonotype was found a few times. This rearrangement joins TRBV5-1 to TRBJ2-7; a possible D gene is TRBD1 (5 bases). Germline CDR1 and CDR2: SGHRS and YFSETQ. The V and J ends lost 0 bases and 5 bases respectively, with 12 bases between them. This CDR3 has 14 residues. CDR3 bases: TGCGCCAGCAGCTTGGGCCAGGGATCGGACGAGCAGTACTTC. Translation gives CASSLGQGSDEQYF.

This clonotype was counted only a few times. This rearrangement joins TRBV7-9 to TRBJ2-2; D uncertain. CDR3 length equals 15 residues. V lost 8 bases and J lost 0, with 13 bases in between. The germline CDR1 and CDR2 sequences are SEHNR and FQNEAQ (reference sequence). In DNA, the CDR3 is TGTGCCAGCGGCACAAGGCTCGCGAACACCGGGGAGCTGTTTTTT. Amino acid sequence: CASGTRLANTGELFF.

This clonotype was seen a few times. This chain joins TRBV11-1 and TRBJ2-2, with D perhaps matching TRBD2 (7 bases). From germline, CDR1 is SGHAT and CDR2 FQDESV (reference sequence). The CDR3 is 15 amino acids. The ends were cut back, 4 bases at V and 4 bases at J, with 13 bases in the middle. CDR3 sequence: CASSSRGASTGELFF. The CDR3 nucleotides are TGTGCCAGCAGCTCCCGGGGGGCCAGCACCGGGGAGCTGTTTTTT.

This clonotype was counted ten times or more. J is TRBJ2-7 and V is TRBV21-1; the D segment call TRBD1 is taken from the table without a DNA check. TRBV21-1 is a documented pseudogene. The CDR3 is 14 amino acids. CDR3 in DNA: TGTGCCAGCAGACCGGGACAGGGGGCGGGCGAGCAGTACTTC. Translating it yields CASRPGQGAGEQYF.